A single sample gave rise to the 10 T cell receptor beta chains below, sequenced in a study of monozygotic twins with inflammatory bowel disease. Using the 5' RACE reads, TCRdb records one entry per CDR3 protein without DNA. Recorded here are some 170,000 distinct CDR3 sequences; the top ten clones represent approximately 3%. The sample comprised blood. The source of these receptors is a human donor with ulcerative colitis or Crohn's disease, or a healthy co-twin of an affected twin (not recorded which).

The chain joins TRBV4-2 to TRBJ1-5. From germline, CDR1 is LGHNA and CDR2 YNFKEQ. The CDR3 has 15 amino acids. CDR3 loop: CASSQDGQAPRPQHF.

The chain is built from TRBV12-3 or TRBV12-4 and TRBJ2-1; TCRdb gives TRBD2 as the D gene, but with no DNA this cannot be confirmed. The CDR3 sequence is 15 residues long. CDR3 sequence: CASRPTSGRYNEQFF.

CDR3 loop: CASSVVGTSSSYNEQFF. V gene TRBV9 combines with J gene TRBJ2-1; the D gene TCRdb calls, TRBD2, cannot be checked with no DNA. In germline, CDR1 is SGDLS, CDR2 YYNGEE. The length of the CDR3 is 17 residues.

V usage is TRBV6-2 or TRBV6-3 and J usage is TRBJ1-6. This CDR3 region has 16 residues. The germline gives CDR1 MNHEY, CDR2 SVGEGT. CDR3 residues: CASSYSEQIYNSPLHF.

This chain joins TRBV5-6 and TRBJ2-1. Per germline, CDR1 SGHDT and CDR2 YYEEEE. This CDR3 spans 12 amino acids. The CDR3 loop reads CASSLWWNEQFF.

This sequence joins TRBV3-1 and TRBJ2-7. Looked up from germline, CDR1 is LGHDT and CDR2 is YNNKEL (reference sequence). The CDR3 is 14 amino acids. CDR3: CASSHWADSYEQYF.

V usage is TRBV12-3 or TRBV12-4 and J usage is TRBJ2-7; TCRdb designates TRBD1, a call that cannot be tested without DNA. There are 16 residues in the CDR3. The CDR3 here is CASSLFRGKGTYEQYF.

CDR3 residues: CASSLLLEDTEAFF. This rearrangement joins TRBV5-1 to TRBJ1-1. From germline, CDR1 is SGHRS and CDR2 YFSETQ. This CDR3 spans 14 amino acids.

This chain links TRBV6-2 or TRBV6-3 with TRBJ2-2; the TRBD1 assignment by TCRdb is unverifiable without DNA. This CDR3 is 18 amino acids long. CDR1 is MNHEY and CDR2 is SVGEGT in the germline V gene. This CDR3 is CASSYLSGQGINTGELFF.

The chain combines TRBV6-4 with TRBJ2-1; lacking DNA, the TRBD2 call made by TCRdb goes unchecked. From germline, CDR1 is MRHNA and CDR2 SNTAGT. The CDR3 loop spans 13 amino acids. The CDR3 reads CASSREGRREQFF.